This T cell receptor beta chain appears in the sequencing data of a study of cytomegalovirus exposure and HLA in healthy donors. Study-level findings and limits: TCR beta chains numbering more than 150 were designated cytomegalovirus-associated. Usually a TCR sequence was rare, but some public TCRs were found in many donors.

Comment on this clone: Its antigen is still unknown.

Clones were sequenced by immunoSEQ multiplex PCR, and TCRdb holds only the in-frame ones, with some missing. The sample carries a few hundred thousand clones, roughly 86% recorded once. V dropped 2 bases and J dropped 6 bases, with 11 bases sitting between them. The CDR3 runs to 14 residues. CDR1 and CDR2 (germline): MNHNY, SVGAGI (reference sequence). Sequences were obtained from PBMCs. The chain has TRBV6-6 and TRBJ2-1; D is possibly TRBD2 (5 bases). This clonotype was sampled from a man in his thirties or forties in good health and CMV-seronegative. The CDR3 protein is CASSYGRKGNEQFF. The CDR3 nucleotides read TGTGCCAGCAGTTACGGGAGAAAAGGCAATGAGCAGTTCTTC.